The sequence of this TCR beta chain was determined in a study of blood T cell repertoires in COVID-19. Assay used: immunoSEQ multiplex PCR; TCRdb lists only in-frame clones, some missing. The table includes 60,000 or so clones, around 89% detected once. Germline CDR1 is MDHEN and CDR2 is SYDVKM. V shed 3 bases and J shed 6 bases, with 15 bases lying between them. This CDR3 comprises 15 residues. The genes are TRBV28 and TRBJ1-5, with D perhaps matching TRBD1 (5 bases). The clonotype comes from a man aged 60-69 years with active COVID-19. Sequenced: peripheral blood. CDR3 coding DNA: TGTGCCAGCAGTTTCGGCCAGGGAAAGATTCAGCCCCAGCATTTT. It translates to CASSFGQGKIQPQHF.